A selection of T cell receptor beta chains follows, all from one sample in a study of radiotherapy plus CTLA-4 blockade in lung cancer. The repertoire was sequenced with immunoSEQ multiplex PCR; TCRdb's copy has only in-frame clones and lacks some. The data contain approximately 85,000 clones, approximately 82% of them singletons. This material consisted of peripheral blood, taken from a patient treated with radiotherapy plus ipilimumab. The receptors stem from a human donor with non-small cell lung cancer that progressed on radiotherapy plus ipilimumab. The CDR3 runs from the conserved cysteine through the conserved F or W. The D gene is left open where the match is weak. A row's size may be missing; if present it is once, few, many or a size class.

TRBV13	-	TRBJ2-7	-	TGTGCCAGCAGCTTAGGACTAGACTACGAGCAGTACTTC	CASSLGLDYEQYF
TRBV5-1	-	TRBJ2-3	TRBD2	TGCGCCAGCAGCGCTAGCGGGGGGGCTGCAGATACGCAGTATTTT	CASSASGGAADTQYF
TRBV5-6	-	TRBJ2-2	TRBD2	TGTGCCAGCACCGAGACTTTGCGGGGGATATCCGGGGAGCTGTTTTTT	CASTETLRGISGELFF
TRBV5-6	-	TRBJ2-3	TRBD2	TGTGCCAGCAGCTTGTATACTAGCGGCAGCACAGATACGCAGTATTTT	CASSLYTSGSTDTQYF
TRBV2	-	TRBJ1-4	TRBD1	TGTGCCATCGGGACAGTGGAAGGGAGAAAACTGTTTTTT	CAIGTVEGRKLFF
TRBV27	-	TRBJ1-2	-	TGTGCCAGCAGTCCGGGTGGGGGTACGGGCTACACCTTC	CASSPGGGTGYTF
TRBV7-6	-	TRBJ2-3	TRBD1	TGTGCCAGCAGCTTAGCGATGACAGGGGGGTATACAGATACGCAGTATTTT	CASSLAMTGGYTDTQYF
TRBV9	-	TRBJ2-1	TRBD1	TGTGCCAGCAGCTCCCTAGGGACAGGGTGGAAAGAGCAGTTCTTC	CASSSLGTGWKEQFF
TRBV4-2	-	TRBJ1-1	TRBD1	TGTGCCAGCAGCCGGACAGGGTCCACTGAAGCTTTCTTT	CASSRTGSTEAFF
TRBV7-9	few	TRBJ2-3	-	TGTGCCAGCAGCTCGCCCACAGATACGCAGTATTTT	CASSSPTDTQYF
TRBV2	-	TRBJ2-7	-	TGTGCCAGCACCAAAGAAACAGGGATCTACGAGCAGTACTTC	CASTKETGIYEQYF
TRBV21-1	-	TRBJ2-7	-	TGTGCCAGCAGCAGTGATTTTGGCTTCGGGTACGAGCAGTACTTC	CASSSDFGFGYEQYF
TRBV30	few	TRBJ1-1	-	TGTGCCTGGACTACAGGCCTCAACACTGAAGCTTTCTTT	CAWTTGLNTEAFF
TRBV6-1	few	TRBJ1-3	-	TGTGCCAGCATGAGAGAATCTGGAAACACCATATATTTT	CASMRESGNTIYF
TRBV7-7	-	TRBJ2-5	TRBD1	TGTGCCAGCAGCAGTGGACAGGTCGCCGAGACCCAGTACTTC	CASSSGQVAETQYF
TRBV18	once	TRBJ1-5	-	TGTGCCAGCTCACCAGTTCTTACGAGCAATCAGCCCCAGCATTTT	CASSPVLTSNQPQHF
TRBV9	few	TRBJ2-2	-	TGTGCCAGCAGCGTACCCCACCCCCTAGGCGGGGAGCTGTTTTTT	CASSVPHPLGGELFF
TRBV19	-	TRBJ2-5	TRBD2	TGTGCCAGTAGTATCCAAATAACTAGCGGGGCAGAGACCCAGTACTTC	CASSIQITSGAETQYF
TRBV12-5	few	TRBJ2-2	-	TGTGCTAGTGGTTTGGTACCAGAAGCCGGGGAGCTGTTTTTT	CASGLVPEAGELFF
TRBV19	-	TRBJ1-2	TRBD1	TGTGCCAGTAGTCTATGGGACAGCCTCTATGGCTACACCTTC	CASSLWDSLYGYTF
TRBV6-6	few	TRBJ2-7	-	TGTGCCAGCACCGTGGGGGGTGTCGGCGAGCAGTACTTC	CASTVGGVGEQYF
TRBV7-2	-	TRBJ2-1	TRBD2	TGTGCCAGCAGCTTATCGGGACTAGCAATCAATGAGCAGTTCTTC	CASSLSGLAINEQFF
TRBV7-2	-	TRBJ2-1	-	TGTGCCAGCACGCTGGAGGGCGGGGGCCGCCTTTTCTACAATGAGCAGTTCTTC	CASTLEGGGRLFYNEQFF
TRBV9	-	TRBJ2-1	-	TGTGCCAGCAGCGTAGACTACGAGCAGTTCTTC	CASSVDYEQFF
TRBV6-5	-	TRBJ1-1	-	TGTGCCAGCAGGTCCAGGGAAAGGGGCACTGAAGCTTTCTTT	CASRSRERGTEAFF
TRBV6-1	few	TRBJ2-7	TRBD1	TGTGCCAGCAAGAGGGACAGGGAGGCCTACGAGCAGTACTTC	CASKRDREAYEQYF
TRBV11-2	-	TRBJ2-7	-	TGTGCCAGCAGCTTAGAAGGCGGAGACTCCTACGAGCAGTACTTC	CASSLEGGDSYEQYF
TRBV6-1	once	TRBJ2-7	-	TGTGCCAGCAGTGGTAGCCGTCTCCACGAGCAGTACTTC	CASSGSRLHEQYF
TRBV5-4	few	TRBJ1-4	-	TGTGCCAGCAGCTTAGAGGCAACTAATGAAAAACTGTTTTTT	CASSLEATNEKLFF
TRBV25-1	-	TRBJ2-1	-	TGTGCCAGCAGTGTGGGACTCATCAGCTCCTACAATGAGCAGTTCTTC	CASSVGLISSYNEQFF
TRBV7-2	-	TRBJ2-1	-	TGTGCCAGCAGCTTAGACCTGGAGGGCCTCCCCTACTACAATGAGCAGTTCTTC	CASSLDLEGLPYYNEQFF
TRBV4-1	-	TRBJ2-7	TRBD1	TGCGCCAGCAGCCCGGGGCGGGACAGGGGCAACGAGCAGTACTTC	CASSPGRDRGNEQYF
TRBV6-6	-	TRBJ1-5	-	TGTGCCAGCAGGACACGACGGGCAAATCAGCCCCAGCATTTT	CASRTRRANQPQHF
TRBV7-2	-	TRBJ1-6	-	TGTGCCAGCAGCTTATGGGGGGAAGGGTCACCCCTCCACTTT	CASSLWGEGSPLHF
TRBV19	-	TRBJ1-2	-	TGTGCCAGTAGTATCGGTTCGGGTGGAGGCTACACCTTC	CASSIGSGGGYTF
TRBV19	-	TRBJ1-4	-	TGTGCCAGTAGTAAGGGCTCCGGGACTCCGATAGGGGAAAAACTGTTTTTT	CASSKGSGTPIGEKLFF
TRBV19	few	TRBJ1-2	-	TGTGCCAGTAGTATAGTATCCCCGAGGTATGGCTACACCTTC	CASSIVSPRYGYTF
TRBV5-4	once	TRBJ2-5	TRBD1	TGTGCCAGCAGGCGGGACAGGTGGGAAGAGACCCAGTACTTC	CASRRDRWEETQYF
TRBV30	-	TRBJ1-3	-	TGTGCCTGGAGTGTTGGTAATTTATACTCTGGAAACACCATATATTTT	CAWSVGNLYSGNTIYF
TRBV9	-	TRBJ2-7	-	TGTGCCAGCAGCCAAAGGGGGGTGGACGAGCAGTACTTC	CASSQRGVDEQYF
TRBV5-4	few	TRBJ2-3	TRBD2	TGTGCCAGCAGCTTCGGGGGGGGCGCGAATACGCAGTATTTT	CASSFGGGANTQYF
TRBV28	-	TRBJ1-6	-	TGTGCCAGCAGTCTTAATTCACCCCTCCACTTT	CASSLNSPLHF
TRBV6-6	few	TRBJ2-7	-	TGTGCCAGCAGCCCGCGATACGAGCAGTACTTC	CASSPRYEQYF
TRBV15	-	TRBJ2-3	-	TGTGCCACCAGCAGAGACCCCTGGAGCACAGATACGCAGTATTTT	CATSRDPWSTDTQYF
TRBV19	-	TRBJ2-5	-	TGTGCCAGTAGTATTTCTACCCAAGAGACCCAGTACTTC	CASSISTQETQYF
TRBV29-1	-	TRBJ2-5	-	TGCAGCGTTCGAGGGGAGGTGAGTCCCCAAGAGACCCAGTACTTC	CSVRGEVSPQETQYF
TRBV5-4	-	TRBJ2-1	TRBD2	TGTGCCAGCAGCTGGTCGGGGACTAGCGGTTACAATGAGCAGTTCTTC	CASSWSGTSGYNEQFF
TRBV14	once	TRBJ1-3	TRBD1	TGTGCCAGCAGCCAAGGATTTGGAGGGGGCGGTCTAAGAAACACCATATATTTT	CASSQGFGGGGLRNTIYF
TRBV7-2	-	TRBJ2-7	-	TGTGCCAGCAGCTTATCTCCAGTACCCTACGAGCAGTACTTC	CASSLSPVPYEQYF
TRBV7-8	-	TRBJ1-1	-	TGTGCCAGCAGCCCGAATCGGAGTAACGGTAGAGCTTTCTTT	CASSPNRSNGRAFF
TRBV4-3	-	TRBJ1-1	-	TGCGCCAGCAGCCAAGGCAGGACCACTGAAGCTTTCTTT	CASSQGRTTEAFF
TRBV7-8	-	TRBJ2-3	TRBD2	TGTGCCAGCAGCTTAGTAAGCCCCTGGCGGGAGCGGGGCACAGATACGCAGTATTTT	CASSLVSPWRERGTDTQYF
TRBV19	-	TRBJ2-3	TRBD2	TGTGCCAGTAGTAAGACTAGCGGGACTTCAGATACGCAGTATTTT	CASSKTSGTSDTQYF
TRBV13	-	TRBJ2-1	TRBD2	TGTGCCACCGGACTAGCGGGAGGTGGGAATGAGCAGTTCTTC	CATGLAGGGNEQFF
TRBV5-1	-	TRBJ2-2	TRBD1	TGCGCCAGCAGCCCCAGGACAGGGGAGACCGGGGAGCTGTTTTTT	CASSPRTGETGELFF
TRBV5-1	-	TRBJ1-2	TRBD1	TGCGCCAGCAGCTTGGCTTTTCAGGGGGGGGCCCGTGGCTACACCTTC	CASSLAFQGGARGYTF
TRBV15	-	TRBJ2-1	TRBD1	TGTGCCACCAGCAGAAACCAGGGGGCTCGGCGGGGAACTCCCTACAATGAGCAGTTCTTC	CATSRNQGARRGTPYNEQFF
TRBV28	-	TRBJ1-3	-	TGTGCCAGCAGGGGCCCCGCTCACCCTGGAAACACCATATATTTT	CASRGPAHPGNTIYF
TRBV5-4	once	TRBJ1-1	-	TGTGCCAGCAGCTTGGGGGGCTTCATGAACACTGAAGCTTTCTTT	CASSLGGFMNTEAFF